The 28 T cell receptor beta chains below come from one sample, sequenced in a study of CD8+ T cells in alopecia areata. Combined cutaneous lymph node cells underwent sorting by CD4, CD8alpha, NKG2D, NKG2ACE and additional markers. cDNA prepared by RNA extraction and subsequent reverse transcription served as the template for sequencing. Repertoires were generated with immunoSEQ multiplex PCR, while TCRdb's copy carries only in-frame clones and drops some. This sample comprises over 250,000 clones, none seen once only. What was sequenced was CD4+ T cells sorted from a lymph node. These receptors were collected from a C3H/HeJ mouse with alopecia areata. Strain haplotype at MHC: H2-k.

Remarks on this clone: The genes are named according to mouse. The missing CDR3 end, 4 residues past where the read stops, is filled in from the germline J gene. This chain links TRBV1 with TRBJ2-4, with D possibly TRBD2 on 7 matching bases. V was pared by 1 base and J by 3 bases, with 8 bases between. Germline V lookup: CDR1 NSQYPW, CDR2 LRSPGD (reference sequence). The CDR3 has 14 residues. This CDR3 reads CTCSAAGGQNTLYF. The DNA read from the CDR3 is TGCACCTGCAGTGCAGCTGGGGGCCAAAAC.

This clone occurred a few times. The genes are named according to mouse. Read coverage stops 4 residues before the CDR3 terminus; the germline J gene supplies the remainder. This chain uses TRBV13-1 with TRBJ2-3; TRBD2 agrees at 7 bases. The V and J ends lost 2 bases and 3 bases, in that order; junction bases with no gene match: 9. Germline loops: CDR1 NSHNY, CDR2 SYGAGN. The CDR3 totals 16 residues. CDR3: CASSEGGGGGAETLYF. The part of the CDR3 DNA that was read is TGTGCCAGCAGTGAGGGGGGGGGAGGTGGAGCAGAA.

In regard to this clone: Gene names are mouse gene names. The read falls 4 residues short of the CDR3 end, and the missing part is taken from the germline J gene. The chain uses TRBV1 and TRBJ1-4; D not certain. The CDR3 is 14 amino acids. From germline, CDR1 is NSQYPW and CDR2 LRSPGD (reference sequence). This chain's CDR3 is CTCSAGTGVERLFF. CDR3 DNA (partial): TGCACCTGCAGTGCAGGGACTGGGGTCGAA.

This clone appeared a few times. Gene and germline names: mouse. The missing CDR3 end, 4 residues past where the read stops, is filled in from the germline J gene. The identical CDR3 is also encoded by other nucleotide sequences in the sample. This rearrangement joins TRBV1 to TRBJ2-3; 8 bases are a match to TRBD2. With 3 bases clipped from V and 0 bases from J, the junction kept 5 bases outside the gene matches. The CDR3 is 16 amino acids. Germline V lookup: CDR1 NSQYPW, CDR2 LRSPGD (reference sequence). The CDR3 bases that were read are TGCACCTGCAGTGCGCGGACTGGGTCTAGTGCAGAA. Its translation: CTCSARTGSSAE. The whole CDR3 sequence is CTCSARTGSSAETLYF. Full variable domain (missing parts from reference TRBV1 and TRBJ2-3): VTLLEQNPRWRLVPRGQAVNLRCILKNSQYPWMSWYQQDLQKQLQWLFTLRSPGDKEVKSLPGADYLATRVTDTELRLQVANMSQGRTLYCTCSARTGSSAETLYFGSGTRLTVL.

On this clone: The gene symbols are mouse symbols. The read ends 4 residues shy of where the CDR3 ends; the end is completed using the germline J gene. Other DNA sequences within the sample encode an identical CDR3. The V gene is TRBV5, the J gene TRBJ1-1; tentatively, D is TRBD1 (5 bases). The CDR3 length is 12 residues. CDR1 and CDR2 (germline): LGHNA, YNLKQL (reference sequence). CDR3 residues: CASSPRQGEVFF. Partial CDR3 DNA: TGTGCCAGCAGCCCTCGCCAGGGA.

This clone was found many times. Mouse germline and gene names are used. The read is 4 residues too short to cover the CDR3 end, so that end is filled in from the germline J gene. Other DNA sequences in this specimen translate into the identical CDR3. This sequence joins TRBV13-1 and TRBJ2-1; 9 bases are a match to TRBD2. Per germline, CDR1 NSHNY and CDR2 SYGAGN. V shed 3 bases and J 1 base; nucleotides not matched to a gene: 2. The CDR3 has 15 amino acids. The part of the CDR3 DNA that was read is TGTGCCAGCAGTGGAGACTGGGGGAACTATGCT. Translated, it gives CASSGDWGNYA. The complete CDR3 sequence is CASSGDWGNYAEQFF.

Of note for this clone: The genes are named according to mouse. The CDR3 extends 4 residues past the end of the read, so its final part is completed from the germline J gene. The rearrangement links TRBV13-1 to TRBJ1-1; 7 bases fit TRBD1. V lost 2 bases, J lost 4 bases, and 5 bases stayed unmatched. Germline CDR1 and CDR2: NSHNY and SYGAGN. The CDR3 contains 14 residues. This CDR3 reads CASSERDRGTEVFF. The DNA read from the CDR3 is TGTGCCAGCAGTGAGAGGGACAGAGGCACA.

Regarding this clone: Gene names and germline match the mouse. Read data end 3 residues before the CDR3 end; the end is taken from the germline J gene. V and J are TRBV19 and TRBJ1-6; TRBD1 is a possible D gene (6 bases). TRBJ1-6 belongs to the ORF category, with a function that is uncertain. Deletions cut 5 bases from V and 6 bases from J, with 12 bases between. Germline values: CDR1 FNHDT, CDR2 SITEND (reference sequence). The CDR3 totals 14 residues. CDR3 DNA (partial): TGTGCCAGCAGAGACCAGGGGAGTAATTCGCCC. Translated: CASRDQGSNSP. The entire CDR3 protein reads CASRDQGSNSPLYF.

A few counts support this clone. Gene names and germline match the mouse. The CDR3 end lies 4 residues beyond the end of the read and is filled in from the germline J gene. This sequence joins TRBV13-3 and TRBJ2-1, with D unresolved. CDR3 length: 12 residues. The germline V and J ends were trimmed by 0 bases and 6 bases, with 4 bases remaining between them. Germline-derived CDR1 and CDR2 are NNHDY and SYVADS. This CDR3 is CASSDAGAEQFF. The sequenced CDR3 bases are TGTGCCAGCAGTGATGCAGGTGCT.

Worth noting for this clone: Gene names are the mouse ones. The observed sequence ends 3 residues before the CDR3 terminus, with the missing tail filled in from the germline J gene. Additional DNA sequences in this sample encode the identical CDR3. The chain carries TRBV1 and TRBJ1-6; D possibly corresponds to TRBD1 (5 bases). TRBJ1-6 is known as an ORF, though its function is uncertain. Germline loops: CDR1 NSQYPW, CDR2 LRSPGD (reference sequence). The length of the CDR3 is 15 residues. The V gene lost 3 bases and the J gene lost 0 bases, with 6 bases spanning the gap. The DNA read from the CDR3 is TGCACCTGCAGTGCGAGGGGTTCCTATAATTCGCCC. Translated, it gives CTCSARGSYNSP. The entire CDR3 protein reads CTCSARGSYNSPLYF.

This clone has only a few counts. Gene names follow the mouse nomenclature. The read terminates 4 residues ahead of where the CDR3 ends, so the germline J gene completes it. The rearrangement links TRBV19 to TRBJ2-7; a weak D match, TRBD1 (5 bases). The CDR3 consists of 13 residues. From germline, CDR1 is FNHDT and CDR2 SITEND (reference sequence). The CDR3 protein is CASSKPSGYEQYF. The sequenced part of the CDR3 DNA is TGTGCCAGCAGTAAACCCTCAGGGTAT.

This clone was picked up a small number of times. Genes here carry mouse names. The CDR3 extends 4 residues past the end of the read, so its final part is completed from the germline J gene. This chain links TRBV5 with TRBJ2-1, with D hard to call. V was trimmed by 0 bases and J by 5 bases, leaving 5 bases between them. The germline gives CDR1 LGHNA, CDR2 YNLKQL (reference sequence). The length of the CDR3 is 13 residues. The CDR3 protein is CASSQEQNAEQFF. The CDR3 bases that were read are TGTGCCAGCAGCCAAGAACAAAATGCT.

On this clone itself: Germline and genes: mouse. The read gets to within 4 residues of the CDR3 end, and the germline J gene fills in the rest. This chain connects TRBV19 to TRBJ2-1, with TRBD1 matching 7 bases. J gave up 4 bases and V 3 bases, and 4 bases lay outside the gene matches. The germline gives CDR1 FNHDT, CDR2 SITEND (reference sequence). The CDR3 is 14 amino acids. Incomplete CDR3 DNA: TGTGCCAGCAGTAAGGGACAGCTATATGCT. Translation gives CASSKGQLYA. The whole CDR3 is CASSKGQLYAEQFF.

Concerning this clone: All gene names here are mouse names. The read is 4 residues too short to cover the CDR3 end, so that end is filled in from the germline J gene. The J gene is TRBJ2-1, the V gene TRBV19, with 8 bases aligning to TRBD1. V lost 1 base, J lost 4 bases, and 4 bases stayed unmatched. Germline V gene sequence: CDR1 FNHDT, CDR2 SITEND (reference sequence). CDR3 size: 15 residues. The sequenced part of the CDR3 DNA is TGTGCCAGCAGTATAATGGGACAGGCATATGCT. It is translated as CASSIMGQAYA. The complete CDR3 sequence is CASSIMGQAYAEQFF.

As regards this clone: The germline and genes are mouse ones. The CDR3 goes on 4 residues after the read ends, and that part is filled in from the germline J gene. The V call is TRBV1, the J call TRBJ2-4, with 11 bases fitting TRBD2. Germline CDR1 is NSQYPW and CDR2 is LRSPGD (reference sequence). V lost 4 bases to trimming and J lost 0 bases; unmatched junction nucleotides: 3. This CDR3 contains 16 residues. The DNA read from the CDR3 is TGCACCTGCAGTGGGGGGACTGGGGGCAGTCAAAAC. Its protein is CTCSGGTGGSQN. The CDR3 in full is CTCSGGTGGSQNTLYF.

Turning to this clone: Genes here carry mouse names. The missing CDR3 end, 4 residues past where the read stops, is filled in from the germline J gene. This specimen includes other DNA sequences encoding the same CDR3. The chain is built from TRBV19 and TRBJ2-2; D possibly corresponds to TRBD1 (6 bases). The CDR3 runs 14 residues. Germline CDR1 FNHDT, CDR2 SITEND (reference sequence). V was trimmed by 5 bases and J by 1 base, leaving 9 bases between them. Partial CDR3 DNA: TGTGCCAGCAGGCCGGGACAAAACACCGGG. The encoded protein is CASRPGQNTG. The full CDR3 protein reads CASRPGQNTGQLYF.

This clone was recorded a few times. Genes and germline come from the mouse. The read comes to an end 3 residues before the CDR3 does, leaving the germline J gene to fill in the end. This rearrangement joins TRBV13-1 to TRBJ1-6; perhaps TRBD1 as D (5 bases). TRBJ1-6 is an ORF for which the function is uncertain. The germline CDR1 and CDR2 sequences are NSHNY and SYGAGN. Trimming shortened V by 2 bases and J by 7 bases, and 7 bases separated the two germline ends. The CDR3 length is 13 residues. CDR3 protein: CASSERQNSPLYF. The sequenced CDR3 bases are TGTGCCAGCAGTGAACGACAGAATTCGCCC.

Turning to this clone: These gene names are mouse names. The missing CDR3 end, 4 residues past where the read stops, is filled in from the germline J gene. The chain links TRBV31 to TRBJ2-1; the match to TRBD2 covers 8 bases. This CDR3 is 15 amino acids long. Germline CDR1 and CDR2: GKSSPN and SITVG. J gave up 3 bases and V 0 bases, and 4 bases lay outside the gene matches. The CDR3 spells CAWSLWGESYAEQFF. The DNA read from the CDR3 is TGTGCCTGGAGTCTCTGGGGGGAGTCCTATGCT.

Remarks on this clone: Gene names refer to mouse genes. The sequence runs out 4 residues before the end of the CDR3; the remainder is reconstructed from the germline J gene. Different DNA sequences within this sample yield the same CDR3. The chain couples TRBV5 to TRBJ2-7, with TRBD2 matching 13 bases. The CDR3 covers 15 residues. Germline-derived CDR1 and CDR2 are LGHNA and YNLKQL (reference sequence). V dropped 3 bases and J dropped 2; count of bases not matched to a gene: 1. CDR3 amino acids: CASSQDWGGAYEQYF. The DNA read from the CDR3 is TGTGCCAGCAGCCAGGACTGGGGGGGCGCCTAT.

To note about this clone: Gene names and germline match the mouse. Coverage ceases 4 residues before the CDR3 finishes, and the germline J gene fills in the end. The chain employs TRBV1 and TRBJ2-5, with D tentatively TRBD1 (5 bases). This CDR3 contains 14 residues. V was trimmed by 4 bases and J by 1 base, leaving 9 bases between them. From germline, CDR1 is NSQYPW and CDR2 LRSPGD (reference sequence). The sequenced part of the CDR3 DNA is TGCACCTGCAGTGGACAGATGGACCAAGAC. Amino acids: CTCSGQMDQD. The whole CDR3 protein reads CTCSGQMDQDTQYF.

This clone was counted a few times. The germline and genes are mouse ones. Read coverage stops 4 residues before the CDR3 terminus; the germline J gene supplies the remainder. The V gene is TRBV13-1, the J gene TRBJ2-4; possibly TRBD2 for D (6 bases). The CDR3 extends over 14 amino acids. Germline CDR1 NSHNY, CDR2 SYGAGN. V was clipped by 3 bases and J by 2 bases, with 10 bases between them. The sequenced CDR3 bases are TGTGCCAGCAGTGGGGGGACTTTTCAAAAC. Translated, it gives CASSGGTFQN. The complete CDR3 reads CASSGGTFQNTLYF.

As to this clone: Gene names are mouse gene names. The read ends 4 residues before the CDR3 terminus; that terminus is restored from the germline J gene. V usage is TRBV19 and J usage is TRBJ2-2, with 10 bases aligning to TRBD1. Per the germline V gene, CDR1 is FNHDT and CDR2 is SITEND (reference sequence). Trimming cost V 6 bases and J 1 base; bases outside gene matches: 6. The CDR3 extends over 16 amino acids. CDR3: CASIPRDRGNTGQLYF. The sequenced CDR3 bases are TGTGCCAGCATCCCCCGGGACAGGGGAAACACCGGG.

This clone was detected ten times or more. Mouse names are used for the genes. The read ends 4 residues before the CDR3 terminus; that terminus is restored from the germline J gene. Different DNA sequences within this sample yield the same CDR3. This chain joins TRBV31 and TRBJ2-1; 9 bases fit TRBD2. This CDR3 contains 14 residues. J gave up 3 bases and V 0 bases, and 0 bases lay outside the gene matches. Germline V gene data show CDR1 as GKSSPN and CDR2 as SITVG. CDR3 DNA, as far as it was read: TGTGCCTGGAGTCTACTGGGGGGCTATGCT. Translated, it gives CAWSLLGGYA. The complete CDR3 protein is CAWSLLGGYAEQFF.

This clone has only a few counts. The gene names here belong to mouse. With the read ending 4 residues before the CDR3 end, the germline J gene is used to fill in that end. The V and J genes are TRBV17 and TRBJ1-1; D might be TRBD1 (5 bases). The germline V gene has CDR1 MNHDT and CDR2 YYDKIL. The CDR3 has 14 residues. Partial CDR3 DNA: TGTGCTAGCAGTAGATCGGGGGGAGGGACA. The encoded protein is CASSRSGGGT. The whole CDR3 reads CASSRSGGGTEVFF.

With regard to this clone: The gene names given are mouse names. The read terminates 4 residues ahead of where the CDR3 ends, so the germline J gene completes it. The sample holds other DNA sequences that translate to the same CDR3. This chain connects TRBV5 to TRBJ2-1; 11 positions agree with TRBD1. Per germline, CDR1 LGHNA and CDR2 YNLKQL (reference sequence). This CDR3 has 14 residues. The covered CDR3 bases are TGTGCCAGCAGCCAAGGGGACAGGGGGGCT. It codes for CASSQGDRGA. The whole CDR3 sequence is CASSQGDRGAEQFF.

This clone was seen only a few times. Genes and germline come from the mouse. CDR3 residues: CASSDTAGYAEQFF. CDR3 DNA (partial): TGTGCCAGCAGTGATACGGCTGGCTATGCT. The chain carries TRBV13-3 and TRBJ2-1; D is ambiguous. The DNA ends 4 residues before the CDR3 does, and the rest of the CDR3 is filled in from the germline J gene. Germline V lookup: CDR1 NNHDY, CDR2 SYVADS. Trimming removed 1 base at V and 3 bases at J, with 8 bases between. CDR3 length equals 14 residues.

On this clone itself: Germline and genes: mouse. The CDR3 end lies 4 residues beyond the end of the read and is filled in from the germline J gene. This chain links TRBV5 with TRBJ2-2; 8 positions agree with TRBD2. The CDR3 length is 16 residues. CDR1 is LGHNA and CDR2 is YNLKQL in the germline V gene (reference sequence). V shed 1 base and J 4 bases; nucleotides not matched to a gene: 5. The CDR3 DNA, read in part, is TGTGCCAGCAGCCAAGTACTGGGGGATGGCACCGGG. It yields the protein CASSQVLGDGTG. The CDR3 reads in full as CASSQVLGDGTGQLYF.

Of note for this clone: The germline and genes are mouse ones. Read coverage stops 3 residues before the CDR3 terminus; the germline J gene supplies the remainder. The genes are TRBV13-1 and TRBJ1-6; TRBD1 aligns across 9 bases. TRBJ1-6 is designated an ORF whose function remains uncertain. From germline, CDR1 is NSHNY and CDR2 SYGAGN. CDR3 size: 14 residues. V trimming: 3 bases; J trimming: 8 bases; junction bases outside the gene matches: 3. CDR3 in amino acids: CASSVTGGDSPLYF. The sequenced part of the CDR3 DNA is TGTGCCAGCAGTGTGACAGGGGGGGATTCGCCC.